The 26 T cell receptor beta chains presented below share a single source sample, sequenced in a study of blood T cell repertoires in COVID-19. Generated by immunoSEQ multiplex PCR, the TCRdb table keeps only in-frame clones and is missing some. The data contain 90,000 or so clones, around 90% of them singletons. The material sequenced was peripheral blood. Receptor source: a human donor with active COVID-19. The donor label of this sample is uncertain.

CDR3 protein: CATSDFLWTGRNTEAFF. In DNA form, the CDR3 reads TGTGCCACCAGTGATTTCCTTTGGACAGGAAGGAACACTGAAGCTTTCTTT. V and J are TRBV24-1 and TRBJ1-1; 7 bases match TRBD1. Per germline, CDR1 KGHDR and CDR2 SFDVKD. Trimming took 1 base from V and 1 from J; bases not matched to a gene: 8. The CDR3 is 17 amino acids.

The chain uses TRBV11-2 and TRBJ1-4; 9 bases match TRBD1. The germline CDR1 and CDR2 sequences are SGHAT and FQNNGV. This CDR3 spans 14 amino acids. J was trimmed by 10 bases and V by 5 bases; bases with no gene match: 8. The CDR3 nucleotides read TGTGCCAGCAGCCTCACAGGGGGCCTTGGAAAACTGTTTTTT. This codes for CASSLTGGLGKLFF.

The V and J genes are TRBV6-6 and TRBJ2-5; D is ambiguous. The CDR3 loop spans 14 amino acids. V was clipped by 0 bases and J by 2 bases, with 7 bases between them. CDR1 and CDR2 (germline): MNHNY, SVGAGI (reference sequence). The CDR3 nucleotides are TGTGCCAGCAGTTACTCGGCCAGTCAAGAGACCCAGTACTTC. This translates into CASSYSASQETQYF.

The chain couples TRBV19 to TRBJ1-1, with TRBD1 as a possible D gene (6 bases). The CDR3 is 14 amino acids. CDR1 is LNHDA, CDR2 SQIVND, per germline (reference sequence). V shed 5 bases and J shed 1 base, with 11 bases lying between them. Here the CDR3 reads CASSVSQGNTEAFF. The CDR3 DNA sequence: TGTGCCAGTAGTGTATCACAGGGGAACACTGAAGCTTTCTTT.

The chain combines TRBV6-5 with TRBJ2-7; tentative D call: TRBD1 (6 bases). Trimming left V 0 bases short and J 1 base short, with 10 bases between. Germline CDR1 MNHEY, CDR2 SVGAGI. The CDR3 extends over 15 amino acids. This CDR3 is CASSYSGAWSYEQYF. CDR3 DNA: TGTGCCAGCAGTTACTCGGGGGCATGGTCCTACGAGCAGTACTTC.

This clone was counted between two and nine times. The chain employs TRBV6-5 and TRBJ2-2; 8 nucleotides line up with TRBD2. Germline V gene sequence: CDR1 MNHEY, CDR2 SVGAGI. The CDR3 is 15 residues long. After removal of 4 bases from V and 6 bases from J, the junction contained 7 bases not matched to a gene. For the CDR3, the DNA is TGTGCCAGCAGTTTTTTCGGGGGGGCCCCCGGGGAGCTGTTTTTT. It codes for CASSFFGGAPGELFF.

J is TRBJ2-1 and V is TRBV5-1; TRBD2 agrees at 9 bases. This CDR3 is built from 15 residues. Losses at the gene ends were 3 bases for V and 5 bases for J; bases not matched to a gene: 6. Per the germline V gene, CDR1 is SGHRS and CDR2 is YFSETQ. CDR3 in DNA: TGCGCCAGCAGCTGGAGCGGGGGGCCAGACAATGAGCAGTTCTTC. This encodes CASSWSGGPDNEQFF.

This clone was detected only a few times. The CDR3 bases are TGTGCCAGCACCCCATCCGGGGGAGTAAACACCATATATTTT. This sequence encodes CASTPSGGVNTIYF. The chain combines TRBV6-5 with TRBJ1-3; possibly TRBD1 for D (5 bases). CDR1 and CDR2 from the germline V gene are MNHEY and SVGAGI. The CDR3 covers 14 residues. The V and J ends lost 7 bases and 6 bases respectively, with 16 bases between them.

The J gene is TRBJ2-4, the V gene TRBV19; 9 bases match TRBD2. The CDR3 is 15 residues long. The germline V gene encodes CDR1 LNHDA and CDR2 SQIVND (reference sequence). With 1 base clipped from V and 6 bases from J, the junction kept 4 bases outside the gene matches. The CDR3 DNA reads as TGTGCCAGTAGTATAGGGGGACTAGCTGGAAACATTCAGTACTTC. This gives the protein CASSIGGLAGNIQYF.

This sequence joins TRBV2 and TRBJ2-3; 9 bases agree with TRBD2. CDR3 length: 13 residues. Germline V CDR1 and CDR2: SNHLY, FYNNEI. J gave up 10 bases and V 6 bases, and 8 bases lay outside the gene matches. The CDR3 here is CASSVGGGAAQYF. CDR3 nucleotide sequence: TGTGCCAGCAGCGTCGGCGGGGGGGCCGCGCAGTATTTT.

The chain is built from TRBV28 and TRBJ2-7, with a possible D match to TRBD2 (8 bases). This CDR3 is 14 amino acids long. Germline V gene data show CDR1 as MDHEN and CDR2 as SYDVKM. V dropped 6 bases and J dropped 5 bases, with 17 bases sitting between them. The DNA of the CDR3 is TGTGCCAGCAGCGGGAGGGACAGTACTGACGAGCAGTACTTC. Protein product: CASSGRDSTDEQYF. Supplemented by reference TRBV28 and TRBJ2-7, the full variable domain reads DVKVTQSSRYLVKRTGEKVFLECVQDMDHENMFWYRQDPGLGLRLIYFSYDVKMKEKGDIPEGYSVSREKKERFSLILESASTNQTSMYLCASSGRDSTDEQYFGPGTRLTVT.

The chain employs TRBV7-8 and TRBJ2-7; TRBD2 might be the D (6 bases). The length of the CDR3 is 16 residues. Germline CDR1 is SGHVS and CDR2 is FQNEAQ. V was pared by 2 bases and J by 1 base, with 15 bases between. The CDR3 loop reads CASSLRRGKSSYEQYF. DNA for the CDR3: TGTGCCAGCAGCTTACGGAGGGGAAAGAGTTCCTACGAGCAGTACTTC.

This chain links TRBV19 with TRBJ2-7; TRBD1 aligns across 9 bases. Germline trimming cut 4 bases from V and 6 bases from J; bases unmatched to any gene: 1. CDR1 is LNHDA, CDR2 SQIVND, per germline (reference sequence). The CDR3 length is 12 residues. The CDR3 DNA is TGTGCCAGTAGTAAGACAGGGGGCGAGCAGTACTTC. Amino acid sequence: CASSKTGGEQYF. Full variable domain (rest looked up from reference TRBV19 and TRBJ2-7): DGGITQSPKYLFRKEGQNVTLSCEQNLNHDAMYWYRQDPGQGLRLIYYSQIVNDFQKGDIAEGYSVSREKKESFPLTVTSAQKNPTAFYLCASSKTGGEQYFGPGTRLTVT.

The V and J genes are TRBV5-6 and TRBJ2-7; D is perhaps TRBD1 (6 bases). The CDR3 loop spans 15 amino acids. Germline V CDR1 and CDR2: SGHDT, YYEEEE. Trimming removed 5 bases at V and 3 bases at J, with 18 bases between. The DNA of the CDR3 is TGTGCCAGCAGGGTTGGGTGGCAGGGGATCTACGAGCAGTACTTC. It encodes CASRVGWQGIYEQYF.

This clone was observed once. This chain uses TRBV7-9 with TRBJ2-3; 8 bases are a match to TRBD2. CDR1 and CDR2 from the germline V gene are SEHNR and FQNEAQ (reference sequence). V was clipped by 0 bases and J by 2 bases; unmatched bases: 4. The CDR3 is made up of 16 amino acids. CDR3 DNA: TGTGCCAGCAGCTTAGCGGGGACTAGGACCACAGATACGCAGTATTTT. Its translation is CASSLAGTRTTDTQYF.

J is TRBJ1-5 and V is TRBV19, with D maybe TRBD1 (6 bases). Germline CDR1 and CDR2: LNHDA and SQIVND (reference sequence). Trimming shortened V by 7 bases and J by 2 bases, and 18 bases separated the two germline ends. This CDR3 has 16 amino acids. CDR3 DNA sequence: TGTGCCAGTAAACCCTCCGGGACATCTGGCAATCAGCCCCAGCATTTT. This encodes CASKPSGTSGNQPQHF.

This chain joins TRBV6-1 and TRBJ2-5; 9 positions match TRBD1. The germline V gene encodes CDR1 MNHNS and CDR2 SASEGT. The ends lost 0 bases at V and 3 bases at J; junction bases unmatched: 5. CDR3 length equals 16 residues. In DNA form, the CDR3 reads TGTGCCAGCAGTGAAGCGCACAGGGGGCTCGAAGAGACCCAGTACTTC. It yields the protein CASSEAHRGLEETQYF.

This clone was seen a few times. CDR3 nucleotides: TGTGCCAGCAGCCCGCCGATAGCGGGGTCGTGGAACACCGGGGAGCTGTTTTTT. This encodes CASSPPIAGSWNTGELFF. The V and J genes are TRBV3-1 (or the pseudogene TRBV3-2) and TRBJ2-2; 8 bases agree with TRBD2. The CDR3 sequence is 18 residues long. The germline gives CDR1 LGHDT, CDR2 YNNKEL (reference sequence). Losses at the gene ends were 4 bases for V and 1 base for J; bases not matched to a gene: 11.

The chain combines TRBV6-5 with TRBJ2-7; 7 nucleotides match TRBD2. Germline assignment: CDR1 MNHEY and CDR2 SVGAGI. This CDR3 contains 13 residues. Unmatched junction bases numbered 8, after V lost 6 bases and J lost 6 bases. The CDR3 region is CASRTGGSGEQYF. DNA for the CDR3: TGTGCCAGCAGGACGGGGGGATCCGGCGAGCAGTACTTC.

The genes are TRBV4-1 and TRBJ2-3; tentative D call: TRBD1 (6 bases). The CDR3 contains 16 residues. The germline CDR1 and CDR2 sequences are MGHRA and YSYEKL. V gave up 5 bases and J gave up 1 base, with 16 bases separating them. The CDR3 reads CASSSRIEGGTDTQYF. For the CDR3, the DNA is TGCGCCAGCAGCTCCCGGATAGAGGGGGGCACAGATACGCAGTATTTT.

The chain joins TRBV3-1 (or the pseudogene TRBV3-2) to TRBJ2-3; 8 bases align to TRBD2. V was clipped by 3 bases and J by 1 base; unmatched bases: 6. The CDR3 is made up of 16 amino acids. Per germline, CDR1 LGHDT and CDR2 YNNKEL (reference sequence). The CDR3 bases are TGTGCCAGCAGCCAGGGGGGACTAGTCGGCACAGATACGCAGTATTTT. Its translation is CASSQGGLVGTDTQYF.

The J gene is TRBJ1-6, the V gene TRBV27; D gene uncertain. Germline CDR1 reads MNHEY; CDR2 reads SMNVEV (reference sequence). V lost 3 bases and J lost 3, with 15 bases in between. The CDR3 is 17 amino acids. The CDR3 spells CASSFLGLSGYNSPLHF. In DNA, the CDR3 is TGTGCCAGCAGTTTTCTCGGGCTCAGCGGCTATAATTCACCCCTCCACTTT.

This clone was detected once. The V gene is TRBV12-3 or TRBV12-4, the J gene TRBJ1-2; D possibly corresponds to TRBD1 (6 bases). V was shortened by 1 base and J by 8 bases, with 11 bases between the two germline ends. The CDR3 loop spans 13 amino acids. CDR3 nucleotide sequence: TGTGCCAGCAGTTTAGGGACAACAGGGGGCTACACCTTC. The encoded protein is CASSLGTTGGYTF.

Note on this clone: One junction end disagrees with the germline gene, perhaps due to a read error. The chain links TRBV6-5 to TRBJ2-5, with 15 bases fitting TRBD2. Germline V gives CDR1 MNHEY, CDR2 SVGAGI. This CDR3 comprises 14 residues. The CDR3: CASSTGLAGGLWDF. The CDR3 coding sequence is TGTGCCAGCAGTACAGGACTAGCGGGGGGGCTCTGGGACTTC.

V is TRBV19 and J is TRBJ1-4; perhaps TRBD1 as D (6 bases). Germline assignment: CDR1 LNHDA and CDR2 SQIVND (reference sequence). The CDR3 length is 16 residues. V lost 3 bases and J 8 bases, leaving 19 bases between the germline ends. CDR3 in amino acids: CASSIQVGAEGEKLFF. CDR3 coding DNA: TGTGCCAGTAGTATTCAGGTGGGGGCTGAGGGCGAAAAACTGTTTTTT.

The chain couples TRBV6-6 to TRBJ2-4, with 7 nucleotides matching TRBD2. The V gene's germline CDR1 is MNHNY and CDR2 SVGAGI (reference sequence). Trimming took 7 bases from V and 5 from J; bases not matched to a gene: 8. The CDR3 extends over 14 amino acids. CDR3 in amino acids: CASISWEGQNIQYF. In nucleotides, the CDR3 is TGTGCCAGCATAAGCTGGGAGGGCCAAAACATTCAGTACTTC.